The clone carrying this T cell receptor (beta chain) was seen once. Germline is not matched at one junction end, which may reflect a read error. Original processing notes: From reference gene primer amplification, estimates of nucleated cell counts were derived. Repertoires were generated with immunoSEQ multiplex PCR, while TCRdb's copy carries only in-frame clones and drops some. V, J and clone size were drawn from that table, and D and trimming were deduced from the DNA. This sample has under 300,000 clones, with 82% found just once. The data belong to a study of blood T cell repertoires in COVID-19. Study background: Whether acute or convalescent, the COVID-19 samples came from the United States, Italy and Spain. Sources were T cells, B-cell-depleted T cells, or PBMCs; the material itself was cDNA or gDNA.

CDR1 and CDR2 (germline): DFQATT, SNEGSKA (reference sequence). The CDR3 spans 11 residues. The chain employs TRBV20-1 and TRBJ1-2; D is possibly TRBD1 (6 bases). The source of this sequence is a woman of 80 years or more with active or convalescent COVID-19. The specimen sequenced was peripheral blood. Here the CDR3 DNA reads TGCAGTGCCAACGGACAGCTTGTCTATGTCTTC. It is translated as CSANGQLVYVF.